This TCR beta chain was observed in a study of blood T cells in healthy people across ages. With respect to this clonotype: Antigen unknown.

Study-level results: The lack of PBMC sorting stopped any conclusive naive versus antigen-experienced comparison.

A second about 6 to 12 cycle PCR used barcoded and J-beta primers. TCRdb reanalysed the 5' RACE reads using MiXCR and keeps one entry per CDR3 protein. The table lists fewer than 900,000 distinct CDR3 sequences, around 40% of them singletons. What was sequenced was blood. The receptor was derived from a woman in her fifties or sixties in good health.

The CDR3 spells CASSYTTGNHYGYTF. The DNA for the CDR3 is TGTGCCAGCAGTTACACGACAGGGAACCACTATGGCTACACCTTC. This chain uses TRBV6-5 with TRBJ1-2, with 7 bases aligning to TRBD1. V was clipped by 2 bases and J by 3 bases; unmatched bases: 6. Germline V CDR1 and CDR2: MNHEY, SVGAGI. There are 15 residues in the CDR3.